The present T cell receptor beta chain was sequenced within a study of T-cell reconstitution after alpha-beta-depleted transplantation in children (dated by TCRdb to the mid-2010s). A note on the overall study: T-cell immune reconstitution after TCRalphabeta/CD19-depleted allogeneic hematopoietic cell transplantation in children was quantitatively tracked in the study by means of TCR repertoire profiling.

The germline V and J ends show losses of 0 bases and 4 bases respectively, and no gene match explains 9 bases of the junction. The germline V gene sets CDR1 to SGHTA and CDR2 to FQGNSA. The CDR3 runs 17 residues from the cysteine to the phenylalanine. Only CDR3 DNA remains: 51 bases, in frame from the first base. Receptor amplification or capture employed PCR. These reads were obtained on an Illumina HiSeq 2500. To normalize quantification of the TCRbeta repertoire, the TCR libraries were built with molecular barcoding that relied on unique molecular identifiers. TCRdb reprocessed the public reads (quality trimming at Q25 with fastp, clone calling with MiXCR) and kept in-frame beta chains. Entries that share a CDR3 protein sequence are merged under the most common genes and DNA. The sample table holds around 600,000 distinct CDR3 sequences, of which over 15% were seen once. The ten top clones hold 1.1% of the sample.

As regards this clonotype: What antigen it recognizes has not been identified. No base quality information exists; no much larger clone differs at one position.

The rearranged segments are TRBV7-2 and TRBJ2-5, and TRBD2 aligns with 9 junction nucleotides. Specimen: PBMCs from the stem cell graft donor, collected from the stem cell graft. This receptor was obtained from a human donor who donated a stem cell graft to a child with acute myeloid leukemia. The DNA sequence is TGTGCCAGCAGCTTAGCAGCCAGCGGGGGGCCGAGAGAGACCCAGTACTTC. It specifies CASSLAASGGPRETQYF. With the portions outside the CDR3 filled from the reference TRBV7-2 and TRBJ2-5 genes, the complete variable region becomes GAGVSQSPSNKVTEKGKDVELRCDPISGHTALYWYRQSLGQGLEFLIYFQGNSAPDKSGLPSDRFSAERTGGSVSTLTIQRTQQEDSAVYLCASSLAASGGPRETQYFGPGTRLLVL.